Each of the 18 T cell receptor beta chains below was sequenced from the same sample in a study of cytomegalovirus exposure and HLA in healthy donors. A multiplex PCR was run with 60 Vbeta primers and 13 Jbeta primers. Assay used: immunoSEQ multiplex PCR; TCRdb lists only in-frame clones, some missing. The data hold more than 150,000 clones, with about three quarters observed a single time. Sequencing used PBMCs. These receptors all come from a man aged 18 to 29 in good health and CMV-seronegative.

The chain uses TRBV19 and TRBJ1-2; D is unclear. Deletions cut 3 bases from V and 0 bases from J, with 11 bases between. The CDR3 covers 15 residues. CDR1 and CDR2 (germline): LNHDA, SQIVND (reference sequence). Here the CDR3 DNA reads TGTGCCAGTAGTATTCTCCACAGTCCTAACTATGGCTACACCTTC. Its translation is CASSILHSPNYGYTF.

The chain's CDR3 is CASSQWDNTDTQYF. In DNA form, the CDR3 reads TGTGCCAGCAGCCAATGGGACAACACAGATACGCAGTATTTT. The V call is TRBV7-9, the J call TRBJ2-3, with a possible D match to TRBD1 (6 bases). V was cut by 5 bases and J by 2 bases, with 11 bases left in between. Germline assignment: CDR1 SEHNR and CDR2 FQNEAQ (reference sequence). The length of the CDR3 is 14 residues.

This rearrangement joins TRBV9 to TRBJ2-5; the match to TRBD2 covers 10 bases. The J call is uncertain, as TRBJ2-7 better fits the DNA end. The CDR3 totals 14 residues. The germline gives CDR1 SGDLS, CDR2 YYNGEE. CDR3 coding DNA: TGTGCCAGCAGCGTATCTAGCGGGGGCTACGAGCAGTACTTC. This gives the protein CASSVSSGGYEQYF.

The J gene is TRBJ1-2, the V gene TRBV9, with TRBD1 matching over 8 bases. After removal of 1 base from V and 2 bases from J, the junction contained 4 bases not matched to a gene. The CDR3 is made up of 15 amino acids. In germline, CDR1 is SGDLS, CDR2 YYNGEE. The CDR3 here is CASSVQGQGNYGYTF. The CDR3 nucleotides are TGTGCCAGCAGCGTACAAGGACAGGGAAACTATGGCTACACCTTC.

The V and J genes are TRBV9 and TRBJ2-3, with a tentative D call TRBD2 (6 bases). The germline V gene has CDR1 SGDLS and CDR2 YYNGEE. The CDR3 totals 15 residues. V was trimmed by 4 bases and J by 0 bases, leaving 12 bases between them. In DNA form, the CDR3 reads TGTGCCAGCAGCCCACTGGGGGGTAGCACAGATACGCAGTATTTT. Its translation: CASSPLGGSTDTQYF.

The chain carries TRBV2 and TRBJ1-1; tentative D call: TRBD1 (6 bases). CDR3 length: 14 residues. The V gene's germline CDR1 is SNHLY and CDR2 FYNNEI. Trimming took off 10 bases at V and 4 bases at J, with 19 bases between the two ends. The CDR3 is CATYREFGVTEAFF. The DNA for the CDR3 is TGTGCCACCTACAGGGAATTCGGGGTCACTGAAGCTTTCTTT. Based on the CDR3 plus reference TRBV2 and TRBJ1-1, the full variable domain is EPEVTQTPSHQVTQMGQEVILRCVPISNHLYFYWYRQILGQKVEFLVSFYNNEISEKSEIFDDQFSVERPDGSNFTLKIRSTKLEDSAMYFCATYREFGVTEAFFGQGTRLTVV.

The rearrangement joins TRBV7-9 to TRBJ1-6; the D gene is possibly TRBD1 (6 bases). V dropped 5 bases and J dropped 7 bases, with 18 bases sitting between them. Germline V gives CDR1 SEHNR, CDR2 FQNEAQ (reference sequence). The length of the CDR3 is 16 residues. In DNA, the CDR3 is TGTGCCAGCAGCCCTAGGGTGACAGGCCAAAATTCACCCCTCCACTTT. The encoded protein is CASSPRVTGQNSPLHF.

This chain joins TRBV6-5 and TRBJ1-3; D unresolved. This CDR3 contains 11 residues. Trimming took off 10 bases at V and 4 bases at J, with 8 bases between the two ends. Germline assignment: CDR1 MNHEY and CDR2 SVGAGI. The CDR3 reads CATSGGNTIYF. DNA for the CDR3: TGTGCCACCTCGGGGGGAAACACCATATATTTT.

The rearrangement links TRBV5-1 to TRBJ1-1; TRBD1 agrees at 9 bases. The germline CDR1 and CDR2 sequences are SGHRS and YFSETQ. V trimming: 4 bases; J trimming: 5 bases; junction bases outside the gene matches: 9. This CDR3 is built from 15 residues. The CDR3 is CASSGGDRVQTEAFF. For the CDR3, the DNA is TGCGCCAGCAGCGGGGGGGACAGGGTACAAACTGAAGCTTTCTTT.

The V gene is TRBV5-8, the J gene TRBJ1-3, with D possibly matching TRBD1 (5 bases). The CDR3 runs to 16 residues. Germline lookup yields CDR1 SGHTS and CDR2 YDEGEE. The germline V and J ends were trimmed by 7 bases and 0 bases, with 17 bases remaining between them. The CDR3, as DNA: TGTGCCAGCTGGACCGGGACTGAGAGCTCTGGAAACACCATATATTTT. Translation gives CASWTGTESSGNTIYF.

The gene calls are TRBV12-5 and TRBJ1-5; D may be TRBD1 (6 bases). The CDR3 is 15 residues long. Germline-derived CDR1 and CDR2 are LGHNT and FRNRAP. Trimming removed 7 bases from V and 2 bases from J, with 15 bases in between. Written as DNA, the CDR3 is TGTGCTAGTGCCCTCTCGACAGGCGGCAATCAGCCCCAGCATTTT. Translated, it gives CASALSTGGNQPQHF.

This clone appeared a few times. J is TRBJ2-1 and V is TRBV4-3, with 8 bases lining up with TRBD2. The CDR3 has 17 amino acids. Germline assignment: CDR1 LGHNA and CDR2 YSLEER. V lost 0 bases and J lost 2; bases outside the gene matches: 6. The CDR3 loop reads CASSQDLASGPYNEQFF. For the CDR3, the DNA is TGCGCCAGCAGCCAAGATCTGGCTAGCGGGCCCTACAATGAGCAGTTCTTC.

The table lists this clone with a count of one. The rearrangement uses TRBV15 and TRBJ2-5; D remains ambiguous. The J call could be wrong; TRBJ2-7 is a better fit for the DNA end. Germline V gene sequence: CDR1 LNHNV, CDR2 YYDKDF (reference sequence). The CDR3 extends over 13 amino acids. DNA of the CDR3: TGTGCCACCAGCAGCACAGTTTCCTACGAGCAGTACTTC. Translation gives CATSSTVSYEQYF.

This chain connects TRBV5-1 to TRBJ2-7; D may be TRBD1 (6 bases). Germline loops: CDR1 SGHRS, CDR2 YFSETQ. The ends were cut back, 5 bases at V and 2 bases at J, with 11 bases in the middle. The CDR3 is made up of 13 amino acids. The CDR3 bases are TGCGCCAGCAGTGACAGGCCAACCTACGAGCAGTACTTC. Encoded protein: CASSDRPTYEQYF.

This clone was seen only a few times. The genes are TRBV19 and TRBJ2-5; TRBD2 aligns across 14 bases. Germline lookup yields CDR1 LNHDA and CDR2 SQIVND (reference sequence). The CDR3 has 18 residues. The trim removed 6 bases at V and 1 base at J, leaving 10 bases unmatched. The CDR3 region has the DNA TGTGCCAGTAGCGTCGGGACTAGCGGGGGAATGGGCCAAGAGACCCAGTACTTC. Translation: CASSVGTSGGMGQETQYF.

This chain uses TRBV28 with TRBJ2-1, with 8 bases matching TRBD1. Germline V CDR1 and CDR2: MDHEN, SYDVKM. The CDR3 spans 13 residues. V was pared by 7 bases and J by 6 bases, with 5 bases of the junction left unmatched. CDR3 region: CASIRGPSNEQFF. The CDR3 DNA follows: TGTGCCAGCATCAGGGGGCCCTCCAATGAGCAGTTCTTC.

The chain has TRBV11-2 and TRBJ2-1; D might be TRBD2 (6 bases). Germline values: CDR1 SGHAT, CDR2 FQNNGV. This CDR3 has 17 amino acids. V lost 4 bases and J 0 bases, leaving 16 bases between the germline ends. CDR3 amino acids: CASSWGTQKSSYNEQFF. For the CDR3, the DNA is TGTGCCAGCAGCTGGGGGACTCAAAAAAGCTCCTACAATGAGCAGTTCTTC.

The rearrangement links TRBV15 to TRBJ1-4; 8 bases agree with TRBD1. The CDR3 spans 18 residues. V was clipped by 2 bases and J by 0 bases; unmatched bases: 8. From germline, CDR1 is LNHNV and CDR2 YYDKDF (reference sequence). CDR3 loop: CATSRSRDRRATNEKLFF. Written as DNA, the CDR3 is TGTGCCACCAGCAGATCCCGGGACAGGCGAGCAACTAATGAAAAACTGTTTTTT.